The next 29 T cell receptor beta chains were all read from a single sample in a study of Tregs in tolerant kidney transplant recipients. Sequencing was performed with immunoSEQ multiplex PCR; in TCRdb, only in-frame clones are kept and a portion is missing. The repertoire includes 100,000 to 150,000 clones, about 90% of them detected once, and approximately 0.59% sits in the top ten. The sequenced sample consisted of CD4+ T cells from blood. The receptors were gathered from a human donor in good health.

V gene TRBV7-9 combines with J gene TRBJ1-3; D possibly corresponds to TRBD1 (6 bases). CDR3 length equals 14 residues. Trimming removed 10 bases at V and 2 bases at J, with 15 bases between. Germline V gene lookup returns CDR1 SEHNR and CDR2 FQNEAQ (reference sequence). In DNA form, the CDR3 reads TGTGCCACTCTACTACAGGGCACTGGAAACACCATATATTTT. Protein product: CATLLQGTGNTIYF.

This clone came up once. The genes are TRBV29-1 and TRBJ2-7; TRBD1 matches 7 bases. The CDR3 length is 13 residues. V shed 4 bases, J shed 3 bases, and the junction held 6 bases outside the gene matches. In germline, CDR1 is SQVTM, CDR2 ANQGSEA. The CDR3 protein is CSVGGQRVYEQYF. CDR3 nucleotides: TGCAGCGTTGGGGGACAGCGTGTCTACGAGCAGTACTTC.

The CDR3 here is CASSLKAGGGADYGYTF. The CDR3, as DNA: TGTGCCAGCAGCCTCAAAGCTGGGGGAGGGGCGGACTATGGCTACACCTTC. This rearrangement joins TRBV5-6 to TRBJ1-2, with D perhaps matching TRBD1 (5 bases). Germline V CDR1 and CDR2: SGHDT, YYEEEE. The CDR3 runs to 17 residues. V was clipped by 4 bases and J by 3 bases, with 22 bases between them.

This chain links TRBV5-1 with TRBJ2-3; TRBD2 is a possible D gene (5 bases). The germline gives CDR1 SGHRS, CDR2 YFSETQ. The CDR3 covers 17 residues. Trimming left V 6 bases short and J 2 bases short, with 22 bases between. For the CDR3, the DNA is TGCGCCAGCACACCGGGGTGGCGGGCGGTTTACACAGATACGCAGTATTTT. It is translated as CASTPGWRAVYTDTQYF.

The chain recombines TRBV7-6 with TRBJ2-3; D may be TRBD2 (5 bases). Trimming shortened V by 5 bases and J by 3 bases, and 15 bases separated the two germline ends. Germline V gene data show CDR1 as SGHVS and CDR2 as FNYEAQ. This CDR3 has 15 amino acids. Here the CDR3 reads CASSTKGPGTDTQYF. DNA for the CDR3: TGTGCCAGCAGCACCAAAGGACCGGGGACAGATACGCAGTATTTT. Combining the CDR3 with reference TRBV7-6 and TRBJ2-3 gives the whole variable domain GAGVSQSPRYKVTKRGQDVALRCDPISGHVSLYWYRQALGQGPEFLTYFNYEAQQDKSGLPNDRFSAERPEGSISTLTIQRTEQRDSAMYRCASSTKGPGTDTQYFGPGTRLTVL.

This chain links TRBV19 with TRBJ2-4; 10 nucleotides line up with TRBD1. This CDR3 has 12 amino acids. The germline gives CDR1 LNHDA, CDR2 SQIVND (reference sequence). V lost 7 bases to trimming and J lost 15 bases; unmatched junction nucleotides: 9. This chain's CDR3 is CASTHRQGARYF. CDR3 coding DNA: TGTGCCAGTACCCACCGACAGGGGGCGCGGTACTTC. Full variable domain (rest looked up from reference TRBV19 and TRBJ2-4): DGGITQSPKYLFRKEGQNVTLSCEQNLNHDAMYWYRQDPGQGLRLIYYSQIVNDFQKGDIAEGYSVSREKKESFPLTVTSAQKNPTAFYLCASTHRQGARYFGAGTRLSVL.

The J gene is TRBJ1-5, the V gene TRBV4-1, with TRBD1 matching over 7 bases. The CDR3 has 16 residues. From germline, CDR1 is MGHRA and CDR2 YSYEKL. With 4 bases clipped from V and 3 bases from J, the junction kept 9 bases outside the gene matches. The CDR3 protein is CASSRGDSEFNQPQHF. CDR3 DNA: TGCGCCAGCAGCCGAGGGGACAGTGAATTCAATCAGCCCCAGCATTTT.

The CDR3 sequence: CASSFGGGETQYF. The CDR3 DNA reads as TGTGCCAGCAGCTTCGGAGGGGGGGAGACCCAGTACTTC. The J gene is TRBJ2-5, the V gene TRBV7-3, with D possibly being TRBD1 or TRBD2 (6 bases each). In germline, CDR1 is SGHTA, CDR2 FQGTGA. Trimming removed 3 bases at V and 5 bases at J, with 10 bases between. This CDR3 spans 13 amino acids.

This clone was observed a single time. V gene TRBV6-5 combines with J gene TRBJ2-3; D may match TRBD1 or TRBD2 (6 bases each). The CDR3 is 13 residues long. Deletions cut 9 bases from V and 7 bases from J, with 17 bases between. The germline V gene has CDR1 MNHEY and CDR2 SVGAGI. The CDR3: CASVSGGGNTQYF. The CDR3 DNA follows: TGTGCCAGTGTTAGCGGAGGGGGAAATACGCAGTATTTT.

This clone has a single count. V and J are TRBV7-9 and TRBJ2-1; 14 nucleotides match TRBD2. V lost 1 base, J lost 8 bases, and 7 bases stayed unmatched. The CDR3 contains 17 residues. In germline, CDR1 is SEHNR, CDR2 FQNEAQ (reference sequence). CDR3 amino acids: CASSLGLAGGINDEQFF. The CDR3 DNA is TGTGCCAGCAGCTTAGGACTAGCGGGGGGGATAAACGATGAGCAGTTCTTC.

This clone was seen only once. The chain couples TRBV7-2 to TRBJ1-5; D is uncertain. V was shortened by 1 base and J by 2 bases, with 3 bases between the two germline ends. The CDR3 loop spans 13 amino acids. CDR1 and CDR2 (germline): SGHTA, FQGNSA. The CDR3 sequence is CASSLDRNQPQHF. CDR3 bases: TGTGCCAGCAGCTTAGACCGCAATCAGCCCCAGCATTTT.

This chain uses TRBV19 with TRBJ1-3; D unresolved. In germline, CDR1 is LNHDA, CDR2 SQIVND (reference sequence). The ends were cut back, 7 bases at V and 0 bases at J, with 7 bases in the middle. The CDR3 is 13 amino acids. The CDR3 sequence: CASTTSSGNTIYF. CDR3 coding DNA: TGTGCCAGTACCACCAGCTCTGGAAACACCATATATTTT.

The chain joins TRBV5-3 to TRBJ2-7, with D maybe TRBD1 (5 bases). TRBV5-3 is sorted into the ORF group, with uncertain function. The CDR3 loop spans 11 amino acids. Deletions cut 5 bases from V and 6 bases from J, with 9 bases between. Written as DNA, the CDR3 is TGTGCCAGAAGGGGGCGTGGCGAGCAGTACTTC. Amino acids: CARRGRGEQYF.

The V gene is TRBV19, the J gene TRBJ2-7; weak D call: TRBD2 (5 bases). The V end lost 7 bases, the J end lost 7 bases, and 17 bases lay between the germline ends. Germline-derived CDR1 and CDR2 are LNHDA and SQIVND (reference sequence). The length of the CDR3 is 13 residues. The CDR3 loop is CASTKAGSEEQYF. The CDR3 DNA is TGTGCCAGTACGAAGGCGGGTTCTGAGGAGCAGTACTTC.

The chain recombines TRBV15 with TRBJ2-7; TRBD2 agrees at 9 bases. Germline V CDR1 and CDR2: LNHNV, YYDKDF (reference sequence). V was pared by 0 bases and J by 2 bases, with 2 bases of the junction left unmatched. The CDR3 spans 15 residues. This CDR3 reads CATSRDSGSTYEQYF. The CDR3 nucleotides are TGTGCCACCAGCAGAGATAGCGGGAGCACCTACGAGCAGTACTTC.

A remark on this clone: This specimen includes other DNA sequences encoding the same CDR3. The V call is TRBV5-1, the J call TRBJ1-2; D gene unclear. V was clipped by 0 bases and J by 3 bases, with 9 bases between them. Germline lookup yields CDR1 SGHRS and CDR2 YFSETQ. CDR3 size: 14 residues. As DNA, the CDR3 is TGCGCCAGCAGCTTGGGGGGAAGTGACTATGGCTACACCTTC. Protein: CASSLGGSDYGYTF.

V usage is TRBV6-5 and J usage is TRBJ2-7; 8 bases agree with TRBD1. From germline, CDR1 is MNHEY and CDR2 SVGAGI. After removal of 6 bases from V and 0 bases from J, the junction contained 4 bases not matched to a gene. The CDR3 totals 14 residues. The chain's CDR3 is CASRTGQGSYEQYF. In DNA, the CDR3 is TGTGCCAGCAGAACCGGACAGGGCTCCTACGAGCAGTACTTC.

The CDR3 sequence is CASSPDRGPYSNQPQHF. The CDR3 DNA is TGTGCCAGCTCACCCGACAGGGGGCCCTATAGCAATCAGCCCCAGCATTTT. This rearrangement joins TRBV18 to TRBJ1-5, with 10 bases lining up with TRBD1. The CDR3 sequence is 17 residues long. Germline lookup yields CDR1 KGHSH and CDR2 LQKENI. Trimming cost V 3 bases and J 0 bases; bases outside gene matches: 5.

This rearrangement joins TRBV5-4 to TRBJ1-1; D is possibly TRBD1 (5 bases). This CDR3 is built from 16 residues. V lost 2 bases and J lost 4, with 18 bases in between. Germline CDR1 reads SGHNT; CDR2 reads YYREEE (reference sequence). The CDR3 is CASSLGLDRGLTEAFF. The CDR3 DNA sequence: TGTGCCAGCAGCTTAGGTCTGGATAGGGGTCTCACTGAAGCTTTCTTT.

This chain uses TRBV19 with TRBJ2-7, with D uncertain. This CDR3 contains 12 residues. Per germline, CDR1 LNHDA and CDR2 SQIVND (reference sequence). The germline V and J ends were trimmed by 2 bases and 4 bases, with 6 bases remaining between them. As DNA, the CDR3 is TGTGCCAGTAGTATACCAAGTTACGAGCAGTACTTC. Its translation: CASSIPSYEQYF.

The V and J genes are TRBV7-2 and TRBJ2-1; unclear D gene. The CDR3 contains 13 residues. Trimming took 2 bases from V and 9 from J, leaving 11 bases between them. CDR1 is SGHTA and CDR2 is FQGNSA in the germline V gene. As DNA, the CDR3 is TGTGCCAGCAGCTTAATTGGGTGGGGTGAGCAGTTCTTC. It encodes CASSLIGWGEQFF.

CDR3: CATRTSGYQETQYF. The CDR3 coding sequence is TGTGCCACAAGGACTAGCGGCTACCAAGAGACCCAGTACTTC. The chain couples TRBV2 to TRBJ2-5, with TRBD2 identical over 10 bases. V trimming: 10 bases; J trimming: 0 bases; junction bases outside the gene matches: 5. This CDR3 has 14 residues. Germline V CDR1 and CDR2: SNHLY, FYNNEI. Drawing the rest from reference TRBV2 and TRBJ2-5, the complete variable domain is EPEVTQTPSHQVTQMGQEVILRCVPISNHLYFYWYRQILGQKVEFLVSFYNNEISEKSEIFDDQFSVERPDGSNFTLKIRSTKLEDSAMYFCATRTSGYQETQYFGPGTRLLVL.

The chain combines TRBV30 with TRBJ2-1, with TRBD2 matching over 10 bases. V trimming: 7 bases; J trimming: 7 bases; junction bases outside the gene matches: 10. This CDR3 comprises 14 residues. From germline, CDR1 is GTSNPN and CDR2 SVGIG (reference sequence). The CDR3 DNA is TGTGCCTTATCCGGGACTAGCGCTCGGAATGAGCAGTTCTTC. It encodes CALSGTSARNEQFF.

V is TRBV19 and J is TRBJ2-2; D remains unclear. The CDR3 runs to 12 residues. Per germline, CDR1 LNHDA and CDR2 SQIVND (reference sequence). Trimming took 6 bases from V and 2 from J, leaving 4 bases between them. The CDR3 loop is CASRHNTGELFF. CDR3 sequence (DNA): TGTGCCAGTAGGCACAACACCGGGGAGCTGTTTTTT.

This sequence joins TRBV27 and TRBJ2-5, with TRBD1 matching over 7 bases. The DNA end favors TRBJ2-7, so the J call may be wrong. Germline CDR1 MNHEY, CDR2 SMNVEV (reference sequence). CDR3 length equals 14 residues. CDR3 nucleotides: TGTGCCAGCCAGAGACAGGGCAGCTCCTACGAGCAGTACTTC. Protein product: CASQRQGSSYEQYF.

The rearrangement joins TRBV7-8 to TRBJ2-1, with 13 bases matching TRBD2. Germline-derived CDR1 and CDR2 are SGHVS and FQNEAQ. The CDR3 runs 16 residues. With 5 bases clipped from V and 5 bases from J, the junction kept 6 bases outside the gene matches. The CDR3, as DNA: TGTGCCAGCAGCCTCCGACTAGCGGGGGGAAACAATGAGCAGTTCTTC. Residues: CASSLRLAGGNNEQFF.

V gene TRBV19 combines with J gene TRBJ1-1; the match to TRBD1 covers 8 bases. Trimming took 8 bases from V and 2 from J; bases not matched to a gene: 7. Germline CDR1 LNHDA, CDR2 SQIVND (reference sequence). This CDR3 has 14 amino acids. CDR3 protein: CASLTGAENTEAFF. The CDR3 coding sequence is TGTGCCAGTCTGACAGGGGCCGAAAACACTGAAGCTTTCTTT.

This rearrangement joins TRBV7-2 to TRBJ2-6; D is ambiguous. The CDR3 has 15 residues. V was shortened by 1 base and J by 0 bases, with 4 bases between the two germline ends. The germline CDR1 and CDR2 sequences are SGHTA and FQGNSA. The CDR3 protein is CASSLDYSGANVLTF. For the CDR3, the DNA is TGTGCCAGCAGCTTAGACTACTCTGGGGCCAACGTCCTGACTTTC.

The chain has TRBV30 and TRBJ2-1; weak D call: TRBD2 (6 bases). The V end lost 0 bases, the J end lost 8 bases, and 17 bases lay between the germline ends. Per the germline V gene, CDR1 is GTSNPN and CDR2 is SVGIG (reference sequence). The CDR3 contains 15 residues. The CDR3 DNA is TGTGCCTGGAGTGTACCCCTGATTGGGGGGTATGAGCAGTTCTTC. Protein: CAWSVPLIGGYEQFF. Full variable domain (missing parts from reference TRBV30 and TRBJ2-1): SQTIHQWPATLVQPVGSPLSLECTVEGTSNPNLYWYRQAAGRGLQLLFYSVGIGQISSEVPQNLSASRPQDRQFILSSKKLLLSDSGFYLCAWSVPLIGGYEQFFGPGTRLTVL.